The next 4 T cell receptor beta chains were all read from a single sample in a study of T cell responses to AZD1222 COVID-19 vaccine. Measured with immunoSEQ multiplex PCR; TCRdb has only the in-frame clones, and not every one. Here the sample spans around 88,000 clones, 85% to 90% being singletons. The source material was peripheral blood, sampled on day 0 of MenACWY control vaccination. The receptor source for this set is an adult in good health.

The chain couples TRBV6-2 or TRBV6-3 to TRBJ2-1; D may be TRBD1 or TRBD2 (5 bases each). V was pared by 5 bases and J by 7 bases, with 18 bases between. The CDR3 runs 15 residues. The V gene's germline CDR1 is MNHEY and CDR2 SVGEGT. CDR3 in DNA: TGTGCCAGCAGTCACGGGACCAACTGGCCGAATGAGCAGTTCTTC. It codes for CASSHGTNWPNEQFF.

This clone occurred a few times. The chain combines TRBV19 with TRBJ1-1; 7 nucleotides line up with TRBD1. From germline, CDR1 is LNHDA and CDR2 SQIVND (reference sequence). With V trimmed by 4 bases and J by 4 bases, 6 bases remained unmatched. The CDR3 consists of 14 residues. DNA for the CDR3: TGTGCCAGTAGTACCCAGGGGGGCGGCACTGAAGCTTTCTTT. Translation gives CASSTQGGGTEAFF. The whole variable domain, filled in from reference TRBV19 and TRBJ1-1, reads DGGITQSPKYLFRKEGQNVTLSCEQNLNHDAMYWYRQDPGQGLRLIYYSQIVNDFQKGDIAEGYSVSREKKESFPLTVTSAQKNPTAFYLCASSTQGGGTEAFFGQGTRLTVV.

J is TRBJ2-3 and V is TRBV9, with TRBD2 identical over 14 bases. The CDR3 runs 19 residues. J was trimmed by 4 bases and V by 7 bases; bases with no gene match: 17. Looked up from germline, CDR1 is SGDLS and CDR2 is YYNGEE. CDR3 sequence: CASSGGLAGGAGIADTQYF. The CDR3 DNA follows: TGTGCCAGCTCGGGTGGACTAGCGGGGGGAGCAGGTATCGCAGATACGCAGTATTTT.

This clone was observed a single time. The rearrangement uses TRBV14 and TRBJ1-1; 7 bases agree with TRBD1. J gave up 5 bases and V 1 base, and 4 bases lay outside the gene matches. CDR3 length: 14 amino acids. In germline, CDR1 is SGHDN, CDR2 FVKESK. The CDR3: CASSQAGGKTEAFF. As DNA, the CDR3 is TGTGCCAGCAGCCAAGCAGGGGGGAAAACTGAAGCTTTCTTT.